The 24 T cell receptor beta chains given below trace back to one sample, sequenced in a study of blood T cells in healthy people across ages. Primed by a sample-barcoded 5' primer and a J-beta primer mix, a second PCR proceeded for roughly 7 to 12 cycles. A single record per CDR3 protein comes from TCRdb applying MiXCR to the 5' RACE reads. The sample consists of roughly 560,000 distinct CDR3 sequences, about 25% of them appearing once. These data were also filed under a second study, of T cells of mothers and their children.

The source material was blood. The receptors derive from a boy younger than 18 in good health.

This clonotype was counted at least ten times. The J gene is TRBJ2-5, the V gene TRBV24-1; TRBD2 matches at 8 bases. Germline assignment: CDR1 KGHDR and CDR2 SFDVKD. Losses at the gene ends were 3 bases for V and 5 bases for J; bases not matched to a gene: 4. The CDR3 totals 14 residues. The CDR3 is CATSDPGRGETQYF. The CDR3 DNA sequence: TGTGCCACCAGTGATCCCGGGAGGGGGGAGACCCAGTACTTC.

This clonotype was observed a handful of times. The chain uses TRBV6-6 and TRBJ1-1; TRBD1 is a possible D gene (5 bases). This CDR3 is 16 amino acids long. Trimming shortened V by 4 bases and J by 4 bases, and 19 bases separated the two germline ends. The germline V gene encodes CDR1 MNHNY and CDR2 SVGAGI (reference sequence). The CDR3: CASSSETAVSLTEAFF. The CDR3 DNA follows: TGTGCCAGCAGTTCCGAGACAGCTGTATCACTCACTGAAGCTTTCTTT.

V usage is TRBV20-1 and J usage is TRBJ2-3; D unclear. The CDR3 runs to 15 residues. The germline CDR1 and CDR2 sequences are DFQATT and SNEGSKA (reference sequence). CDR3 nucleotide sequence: TGCAGCCTGACGAAAGGGAATGACCCCACAGATACGCAGTATTTT. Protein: CSLTKGNDPTDTQYF.

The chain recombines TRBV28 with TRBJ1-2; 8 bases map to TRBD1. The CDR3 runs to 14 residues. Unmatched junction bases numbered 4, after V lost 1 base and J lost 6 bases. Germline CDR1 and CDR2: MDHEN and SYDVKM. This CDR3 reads CASSLSDRADGYTF. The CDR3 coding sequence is TGTGCCAGCAGTTTATCGGACAGGGCGGATGGCTACACCTTC.

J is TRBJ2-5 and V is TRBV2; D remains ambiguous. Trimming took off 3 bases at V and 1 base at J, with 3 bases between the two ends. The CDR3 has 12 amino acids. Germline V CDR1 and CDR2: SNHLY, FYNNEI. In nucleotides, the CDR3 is TGTGCCAGCAGTGATACCCAAGAGACCCAGTACTTC. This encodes CASSDTQETQYF. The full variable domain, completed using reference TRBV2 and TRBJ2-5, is EPEVTQTPSHQVTQMGQEVILRCVPISNHLYFYWYRQILGQKVEFLVSFYNNEISEKSEIFDDQFSVERPDGSNFTLKIRSTKLEDSAMYFCASSDTQETQYFGPGTRLLVL.

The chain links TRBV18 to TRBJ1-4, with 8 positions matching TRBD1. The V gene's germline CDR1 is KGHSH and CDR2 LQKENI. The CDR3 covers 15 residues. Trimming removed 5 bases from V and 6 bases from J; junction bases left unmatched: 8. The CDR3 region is CASSVGDRRYEKLFF. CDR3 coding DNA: TGTGCCAGCTCAGTTGGGGACAGGCGTTATGAAAAACTGTTTTTT. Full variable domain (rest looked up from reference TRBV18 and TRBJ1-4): NAGVMQNPRHLVRRRGQEARLRCSPMKGHSHVYWYRQLPEEGLKFMVYLQKENIIDESGMPKERFSAEFPKEGPSILRIQQVVRGDSAAYFCASSVGDRRYEKLFFGSGTQLSVL.

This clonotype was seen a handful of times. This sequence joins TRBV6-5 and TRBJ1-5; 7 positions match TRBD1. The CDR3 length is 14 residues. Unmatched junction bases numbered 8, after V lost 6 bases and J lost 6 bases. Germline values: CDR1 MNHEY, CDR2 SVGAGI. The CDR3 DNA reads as TGTGCCAGCAGACTAGACAGGGCGGGTCAGCCCCAGCATTTT. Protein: CASRLDRAGQPQHF.

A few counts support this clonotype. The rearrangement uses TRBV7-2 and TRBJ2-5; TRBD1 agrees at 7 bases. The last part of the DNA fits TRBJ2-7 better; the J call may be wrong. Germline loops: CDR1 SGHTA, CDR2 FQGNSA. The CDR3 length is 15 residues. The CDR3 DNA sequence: TGTGCCAGCAGCTTAGCTGGGACAGCAGGCTACGAGCAGTACTTC. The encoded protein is CASSLAGTAGYEQYF.

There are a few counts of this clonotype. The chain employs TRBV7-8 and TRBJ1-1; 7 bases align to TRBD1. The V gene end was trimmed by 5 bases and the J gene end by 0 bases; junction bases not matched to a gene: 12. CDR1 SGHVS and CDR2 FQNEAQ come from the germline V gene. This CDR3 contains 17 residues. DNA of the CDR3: TGTGCCAGCAGCCCGCGACAGGGCGCCCCTATGAACACTGAAGCTTTCTTT. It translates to CASSPRQGAPMNTEAFF.

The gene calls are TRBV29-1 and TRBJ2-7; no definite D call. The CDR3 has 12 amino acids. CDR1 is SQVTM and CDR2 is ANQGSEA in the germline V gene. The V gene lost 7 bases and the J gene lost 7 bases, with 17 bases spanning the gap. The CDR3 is CSGESNEREQYF. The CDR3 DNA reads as TGCAGCGGGGAAAGCAACGAACGAGAGCAGTACTTC.

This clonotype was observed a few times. The CDR3 nucleotides are TGTGCCAGCAGCTTATATCAGCTTAAGCCTCATAACTATGGCTACACCTTC. The encoded protein is CASSLYQLKPHNYGYTF. The chain employs TRBV7-9 and TRBJ1-2; D gene uncertain. Trimming shortened V by 2 bases and J by 1 base, and 17 bases separated the two germline ends. CDR1 is SEHNR and CDR2 is FQNEAQ in the germline V gene (reference sequence). The CDR3 totals 17 residues. Based on the CDR3 plus reference TRBV7-9 and TRBJ1-2, the full variable domain is DTGVSQNPRHKITKRGQNVTFRCDPISEHNRLYWYRQTLGQGPEFLTYFQNEAQLEKSRLLSDRFSAERPKGSFSTLEIQRTEQGDSAMYLCASSLYQLKPHNYGYTFGSGTRLTVV.

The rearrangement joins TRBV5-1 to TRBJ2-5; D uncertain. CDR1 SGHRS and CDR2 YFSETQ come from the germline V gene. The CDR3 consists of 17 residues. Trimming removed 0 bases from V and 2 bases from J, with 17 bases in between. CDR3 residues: CASSLDGYIRQQETQYF. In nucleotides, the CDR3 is TGCGCCAGCAGCTTGGACGGCTATATCAGACAACAAGAGACCCAGTACTTC. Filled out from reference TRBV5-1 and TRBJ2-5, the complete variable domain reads KAGVTQTPRYLIKTRGQQVTLSCSPISGHRSVSWYQQTPGQGLQFLFEYFSETQRNKGNFPGRFSGRQFSNSRSEMNVSTLELGDSALYLCASSLDGYIRQQETQYFGPGTRLLVL.

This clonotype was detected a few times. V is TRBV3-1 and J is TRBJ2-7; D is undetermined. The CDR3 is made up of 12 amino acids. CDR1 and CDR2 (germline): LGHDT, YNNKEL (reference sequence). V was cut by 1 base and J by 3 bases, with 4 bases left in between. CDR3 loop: CASSQGHYEQYF. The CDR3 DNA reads TGTGCCAGCAGCCAAGGTCACTACGAGCAGTACTTC.

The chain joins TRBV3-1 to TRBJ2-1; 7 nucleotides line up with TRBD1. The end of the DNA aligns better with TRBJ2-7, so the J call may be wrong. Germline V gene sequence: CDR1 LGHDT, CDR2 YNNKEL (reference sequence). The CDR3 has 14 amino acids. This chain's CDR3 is CASSQGQGPHEQYF. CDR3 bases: TGTGCCAGCAGCCAAGGACAGGGCCCCCACGAGCAGTACTTC.

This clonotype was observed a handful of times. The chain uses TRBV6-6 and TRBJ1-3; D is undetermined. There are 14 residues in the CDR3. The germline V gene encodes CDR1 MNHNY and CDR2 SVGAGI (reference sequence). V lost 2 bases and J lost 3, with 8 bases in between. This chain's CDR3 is CASSYLGGGNTIYF. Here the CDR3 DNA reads TGTGCCAGCAGTTACCTGGGCGGTGGAAACACCATATATTTT.

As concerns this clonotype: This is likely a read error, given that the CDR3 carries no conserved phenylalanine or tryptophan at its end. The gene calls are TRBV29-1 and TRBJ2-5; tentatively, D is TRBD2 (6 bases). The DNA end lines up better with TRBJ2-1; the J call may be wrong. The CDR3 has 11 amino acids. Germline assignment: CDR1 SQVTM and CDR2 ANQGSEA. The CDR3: CSAGLVHEQFL. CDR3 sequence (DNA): TGCAGCGCGGGACTCGTCCATGAGCAGTTCCTC.

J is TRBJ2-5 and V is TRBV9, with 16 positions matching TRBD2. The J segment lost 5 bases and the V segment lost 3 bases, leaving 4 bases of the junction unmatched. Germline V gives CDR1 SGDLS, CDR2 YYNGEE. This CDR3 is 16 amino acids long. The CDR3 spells CASSAGLAGGMETQYF. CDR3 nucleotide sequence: TGTGCCAGCAGCGCGGGACTAGCGGGGGGGATGGAGACCCAGTACTTC.

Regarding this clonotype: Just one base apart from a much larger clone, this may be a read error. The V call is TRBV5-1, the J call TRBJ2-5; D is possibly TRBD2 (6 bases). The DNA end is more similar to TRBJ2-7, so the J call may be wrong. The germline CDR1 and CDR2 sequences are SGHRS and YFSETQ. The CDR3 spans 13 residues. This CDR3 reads CASSLTSTYEQYF. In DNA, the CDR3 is TGCGCCAGCAGCTTGACTAGCACCTACGAGCAGTACTTC.

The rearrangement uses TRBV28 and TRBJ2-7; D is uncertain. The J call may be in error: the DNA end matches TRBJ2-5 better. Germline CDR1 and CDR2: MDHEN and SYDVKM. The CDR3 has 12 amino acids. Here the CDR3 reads CASSMDRETQYF. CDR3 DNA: TGTGCCAGCAGTATGGATCGGGAGACCCAGTACTTC.

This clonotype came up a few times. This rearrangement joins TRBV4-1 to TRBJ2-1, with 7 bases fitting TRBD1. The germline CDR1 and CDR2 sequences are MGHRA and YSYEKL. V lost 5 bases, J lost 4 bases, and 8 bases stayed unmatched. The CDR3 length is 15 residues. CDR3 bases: TGCGCCAGCAGCGCTACAGGGGCCCCTTACAATGAGCAGTTCTTC. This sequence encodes CASSATGAPYNEQFF.

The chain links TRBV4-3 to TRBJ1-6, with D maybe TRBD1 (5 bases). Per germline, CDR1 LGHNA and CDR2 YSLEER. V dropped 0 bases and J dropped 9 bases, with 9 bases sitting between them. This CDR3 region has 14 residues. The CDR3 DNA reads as TGCGCCAGCAGCCAAGACAGGGAGCGTTCACCCCTCCACTTT. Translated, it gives CASSQDRERSPLHF.

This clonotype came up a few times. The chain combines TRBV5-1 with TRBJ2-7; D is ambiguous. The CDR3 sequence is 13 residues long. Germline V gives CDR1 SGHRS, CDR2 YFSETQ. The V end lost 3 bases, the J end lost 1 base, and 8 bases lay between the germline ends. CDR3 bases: TGCGCCAGCAGCTCGGATCATTCCTACGAGCAGTACTTC. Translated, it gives CASSSDHSYEQYF.

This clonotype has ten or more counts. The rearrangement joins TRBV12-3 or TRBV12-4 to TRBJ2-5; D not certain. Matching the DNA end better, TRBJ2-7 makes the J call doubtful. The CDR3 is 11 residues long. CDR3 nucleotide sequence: TGTGCCAGCAGTCCAGCCATCGAGCAGTACTTC. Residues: CASSPAIEQYF.

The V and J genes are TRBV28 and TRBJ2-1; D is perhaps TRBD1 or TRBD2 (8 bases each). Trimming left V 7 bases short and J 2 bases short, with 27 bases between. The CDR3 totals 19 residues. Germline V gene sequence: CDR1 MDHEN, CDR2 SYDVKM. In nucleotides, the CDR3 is TGTGCCAGCACCGTAAGGGGACAGGACGGGAGGGCGCCCTACAATGAGCAGTTCTTC. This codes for CASTVRGQDGRAPYNEQFF.